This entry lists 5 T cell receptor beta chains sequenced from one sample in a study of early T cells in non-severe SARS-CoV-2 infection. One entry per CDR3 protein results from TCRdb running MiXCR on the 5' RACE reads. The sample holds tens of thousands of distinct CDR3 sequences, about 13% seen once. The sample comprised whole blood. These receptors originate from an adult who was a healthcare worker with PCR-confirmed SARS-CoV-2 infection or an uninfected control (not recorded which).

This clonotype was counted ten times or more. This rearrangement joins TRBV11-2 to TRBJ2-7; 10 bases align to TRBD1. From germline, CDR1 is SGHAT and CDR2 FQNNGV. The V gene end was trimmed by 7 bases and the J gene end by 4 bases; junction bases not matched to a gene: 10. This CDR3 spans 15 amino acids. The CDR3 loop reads CASISSGQGTYEQYF. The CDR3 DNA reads TGTGCCAGCATCTCATCGGGACAGGGGACTTACGAGCAGTACTTC. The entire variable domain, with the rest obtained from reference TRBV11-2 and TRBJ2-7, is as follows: EAGVAQSPRYKIIEKRQSVAFWCNPISGHATLYWYQQILGQGPKLLIQFQNNGVVDDSQLPKDRFSAERLKGVDSTLKIQPAKLEDSAVYLCASISSGQGTYEQYFGPGTRLTVT.

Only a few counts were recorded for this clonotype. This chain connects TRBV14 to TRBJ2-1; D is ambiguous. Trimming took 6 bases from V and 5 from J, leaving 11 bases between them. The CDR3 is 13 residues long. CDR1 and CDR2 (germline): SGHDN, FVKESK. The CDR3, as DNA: TGTGCCAGCAGTAATCGGGCGAACAATGAGCAGTTCTTC. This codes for CASSNRANNEQFF. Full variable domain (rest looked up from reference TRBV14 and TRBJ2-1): EAGVTQFPSHSVIEKGQTVTLRCDPISGHDNLYWYRRVMGKEIKFLLHFVKESKQDESGMPNNRFLAERTGGTYSTLKVQPAELEDSGVYFCASSNRANNEQFFGPGTRLTVL.

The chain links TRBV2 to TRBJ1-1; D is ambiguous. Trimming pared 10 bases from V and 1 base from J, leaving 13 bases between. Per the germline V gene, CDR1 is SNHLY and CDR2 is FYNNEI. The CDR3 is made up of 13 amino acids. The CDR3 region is CATRPAKNTEAFF. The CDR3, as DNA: TGTGCCACCCGGCCCGCCAAGAACACTGAAGCTTTCTTT.

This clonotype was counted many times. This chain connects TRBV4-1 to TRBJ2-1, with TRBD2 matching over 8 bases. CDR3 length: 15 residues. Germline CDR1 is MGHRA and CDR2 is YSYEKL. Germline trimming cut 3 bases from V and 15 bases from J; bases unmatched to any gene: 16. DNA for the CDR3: TGCGCCAGCAGCCACCCTAGGGGAGCGGGAGCTGGGTTGTTCTTC. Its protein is CASSHPRGAGAGLFF.

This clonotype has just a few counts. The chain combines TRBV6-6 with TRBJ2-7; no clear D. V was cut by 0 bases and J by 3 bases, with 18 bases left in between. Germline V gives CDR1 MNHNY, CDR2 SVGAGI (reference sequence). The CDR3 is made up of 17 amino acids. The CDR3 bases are TGTGCCAGCAGTTACTCGAATTCCTGGGCTGGAAACTACGAGCAGTACTTC. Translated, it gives CASSYSNSWAGNYEQYF.